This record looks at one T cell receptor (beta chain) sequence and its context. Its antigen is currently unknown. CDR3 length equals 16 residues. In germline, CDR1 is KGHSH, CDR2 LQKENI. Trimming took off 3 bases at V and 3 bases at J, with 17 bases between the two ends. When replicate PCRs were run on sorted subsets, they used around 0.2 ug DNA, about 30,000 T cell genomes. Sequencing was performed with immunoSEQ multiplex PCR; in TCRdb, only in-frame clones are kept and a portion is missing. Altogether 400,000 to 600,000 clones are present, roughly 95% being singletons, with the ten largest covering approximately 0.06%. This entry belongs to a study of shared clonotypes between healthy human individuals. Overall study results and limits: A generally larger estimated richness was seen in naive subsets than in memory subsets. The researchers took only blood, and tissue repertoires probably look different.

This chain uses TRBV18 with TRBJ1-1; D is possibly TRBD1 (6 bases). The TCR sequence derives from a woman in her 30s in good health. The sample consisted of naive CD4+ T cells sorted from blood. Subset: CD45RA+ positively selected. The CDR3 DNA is TGTGCCAGCTCACCTTGGGGATCTAGGGGGGACACTGAAGCTTTCTTT. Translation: CASSPWGSRGDTEAFF.